Following are 22 T cell receptor beta chains from one sample sequenced in a study of cytomegalovirus exposure and HLA in healthy donors. PCR primers comprised 60 Vbeta and 13 Jbeta primers. The repertoire was sequenced with immunoSEQ multiplex PCR; TCRdb's copy has only in-frame clones and lacks some. The sample yields about 59,000 clones, approximately 75% seen once. Sequenced material: PBMCs. The receptors stem from a man aged 30-40 years in good health and CMV-seropositive.

J is TRBJ1-2 and V is TRBV2; 7 bases map to TRBD1. The CDR3 sequence is 14 residues long. V gave up 1 base and J gave up 5 bases; unmatched junction bases: 4. The germline CDR1 and CDR2 sequences are SNHLY and FYNNEI. The CDR3 protein is CASSEGGQIYGYTF. Here the CDR3 DNA reads TGTGCCAGCAGTGAAGGGGGACAGATATATGGCTACACCTTC. The entire variable domain, with the rest obtained from reference TRBV2 and TRBJ1-2, is as follows: EPEVTQTPSHQVTQMGQEVILRCVPISNHLYFYWYRQILGQKVEFLVSFYNNEISEKSEIFDDQFSVERPDGSNFTLKIRSTKLEDSAMYFCASSEGGQIYGYTFGSGTRLTVV.

CDR3 in DNA: TGTGCCAGCAGCACTAGCGGGGGGACCACCTACGAGCAGTACTTC. It encodes CASSTSGGTTYEQYF. The gene calls are TRBV11-2 and TRBJ2-7, with TRBD2 identical over 12 bases. Looked up from germline, CDR1 is SGHAT and CDR2 is FQNNGV. The length of the CDR3 is 15 residues. V trimming: 5 bases; J trimming: 2 bases; junction bases outside the gene matches: 4.

The CDR3 region is CASSGGRGPDTQYF. The CDR3 DNA is TGTGCCAGCAGCGGGGGGAGAGGTCCAGATACGCAGTATTTT. V usage is TRBV11-2 and J usage is TRBJ2-3; possibly TRBD2 for D (6 bases). Germline V CDR1 and CDR2: SGHAT, FQNNGV. CDR3 length: 14 amino acids. Deletions cut 5 bases from V and 4 bases from J, with 13 bases between. Full variable domain (outside the CDR3, taken from reference TRBV11-2 and TRBJ2-3): EAGVAQSPRYKIIEKRQSVAFWCNPISGHATLYWYQQILGQGPKLLIQFQNNGVVDDSQLPKDRFSAERLKGVDSTLKIQPAKLEDSAVYLCASSGGRGPDTQYFGPGTRLTVL.

The gene calls are TRBV5-4 and TRBJ1-1, with D tentatively TRBD1 (5 bases). This CDR3 contains 13 residues. V was trimmed by 5 bases and J by 3 bases, leaving 11 bases between them. Germline CDR1 is SGHNT and CDR2 is YYREEE (reference sequence). The chain's CDR3 is CASSLQADTEAFF. Here the CDR3 DNA reads TGTGCCAGCAGTTTACAGGCGGACACTGAAGCTTTCTTT.

This chain joins TRBV7-2 and TRBJ2-1; possibly TRBD2 for D (5 bases). The length of the CDR3 is 15 residues. Germline CDR1 is SGHTA and CDR2 is FQGNSA. V was shortened by 5 bases and J by 6 bases, with 17 bases between the two germline ends. As DNA, the CDR3 is TGTGCCAGCAGCCCGTTCAGCCGACGGGGCAATGAGCAGTTCTTC. This gives the protein CASSPFSRRGNEQFF.

This clone was recorded a few times. The chain links TRBV6-5 to TRBJ1-6; a possible D gene is TRBD1 (5 bases). The CDR3 loop spans 16 amino acids. Trimming removed 0 bases from V and 9 bases from J, with 15 bases in between. The germline V gene encodes CDR1 MNHEY and CDR2 SVGAGI. CDR3: CASSYSRVMKSSPLHF. CDR3 nucleotides: TGTGCCAGCAGTTACTCCAGGGTTATGAAGAGTTCACCCCTCCACTTT.

This chain connects TRBV5-1 to TRBJ1-4; D is unclear. There are 15 residues in the CDR3. The germline V gene has CDR1 SGHRS and CDR2 YFSETQ. V lost 4 bases to trimming and J lost 3 bases, with 13 bases between them. The CDR3 bases are TGCGCCAGCAGCGGAACAGTGGTAGCTAATGAAAAACTGTTTTTT. It codes for CASSGTVVANEKLFF.

This sequence joins TRBV27 and TRBJ2-5; D unresolved. The CDR3 runs 14 residues. Germline CDR1 is MNHEY and CDR2 is SMNVEV (reference sequence). Between the trimmed V and J ends, which lost 6 bases and 7 bases, there was a span of 18 bases. The CDR3 DNA sequence: TGTGCCAGCAGATTTACCGACTCCCTTGGGACCCAGTACTTC. Translated, it gives CASRFTDSLGTQYF.

The chain combines TRBV6-5 with TRBJ2-1; D unresolved. Deletions cut 8 bases from V and 7 bases from J, with 6 bases between. Germline V gene sequence: CDR1 MNHEY, CDR2 SVGAGI. The CDR3 has 10 amino acids. Here the CDR3 reads CASEWNEQFF. The CDR3 region has the DNA TGTGCCAGCGAGTGGAATGAGCAGTTCTTC.

This chain connects TRBV5-6 to TRBJ2-4; the D is unclear. V was trimmed by 5 bases and J by 5 bases, leaving 11 bases between them. Per germline, CDR1 SGHDT and CDR2 YYEEEE. The CDR3 covers 13 residues. The CDR3 DNA reads as TGTGCCAGCAGGTACAGACGCGAAAACATTCAGTACTTC. Translated, it gives CASRYRRENIQYF.

The rearrangement joins TRBV19 to TRBJ1-1; no definite D call. There are 15 residues in the CDR3. V was pared by 6 bases and J by 1 base, with 15 bases between. CDR1 and CDR2 (germline): LNHDA, SQIVND (reference sequence). The CDR3 reads CASSRRSPPNTEAFF. As DNA, the CDR3 is TGTGCCAGTAGCCGACGGAGCCCCCCGAACACTGAAGCTTTCTTT.

The CDR3 protein is CASRPGGECNQPQHF. The DNA for the CDR3 is TGTGCAAGTCGCCCCGGGGGGGAATGCAATCAGCCCCAGCATTTT. The rearrangement joins TRBV12-2 to TRBJ1-5. TRBV12-2 is a documented pseudogene. The CDR3 totals 15 residues.

This clone was detected only once. The rearrangement joins TRBV2 to TRBJ2-3, with 11 bases aligning to TRBD1. J lost 6 bases, V lost 8 bases, and 16 bases had no gene match. Per the germline V gene, CDR1 is SNHLY and CDR2 is FYNNEI. This CDR3 region has 17 residues. The CDR3 DNA reads as TGTGCCAGCTTGTCTAAGGGGACAGGGGGATTTTTGGATACGCAGTATTTT. Its translation is CASLSKGTGGFLDTQYF.

Points on this clone: The sample has other DNA sequences that encode this CDR3 too. The chain combines TRBV27 with TRBJ2-3; 10 nucleotides match TRBD2. After removal of 0 bases from V and 2 bases from J, the junction contained 2 bases not matched to a gene. The CDR3 loop spans 16 amino acids. From germline, CDR1 is MNHEY and CDR2 SMNVEV (reference sequence). The chain's CDR3 is CASSLSLAGVTDTQYF. The CDR3, as DNA: TGTGCCAGCAGTTTATCGCTAGCGGGGGTCACAGATACGCAGTATTTT.

This chain uses TRBV27 with TRBJ1-5, with a possible D match to TRBD1 (6 bases). CDR3 size: 18 residues. Germline V gene data show CDR1 as MNHEY and CDR2 as SMNVEV (reference sequence). With 6 bases removed from V and 0 bases from J, the gap between germline ends came to 21 bases. CDR3 loop: CASSPLGGLTNSNQPQHF. The DNA of the CDR3 is TGTGCCAGCAGCCCGCTAGGGGGATTAACAAATAGCAATCAGCCCCAGCATTTT.

The gene calls are TRBV21-1 and TRBJ2-5; whether TRBD1, the table's D call, matches the DNA was not checked. TRBV21-1 has pseudogene status. This CDR3 is built from 20 residues. The CDR3 DNA reads as TGTGCCAGCAGCAAACGGAGGGGGCAGGGAGGTAGTAGTGGGCAAGAGACCCAGTACTTC. It yields the protein CASSKRRGQGGSSGQETQYF.

The V and J genes are TRBV2 and TRBJ1-5, with a tentative D call TRBD1 (6 bases). V was pared by 6 bases and J by 4 bases, with 10 bases between. CDR1 is SNHLY and CDR2 is FYNNEI in the germline V gene. CDR3 length equals 13 residues. The CDR3 sequence is CASRGAENQPQHF. The CDR3 DNA reads TGTGCCAGCAGGGGGGCGGAGAATCAGCCCCAGCATTTT.

The rearrangement links TRBV4-3 to TRBJ2-5; D is perhaps TRBD2 (7 bases). Germline V lookup: CDR1 LGHNA, CDR2 YSLEER. CDR3 length: 13 residues. V dropped 4 bases and J dropped 5 bases, with 11 bases sitting between them. The CDR3 DNA reads TGCGCCAGCAGCCCCGGGGGGCGGGAGACCCAGTACTTC. Its protein is CASSPGGRETQYF.

In its sample, this clone was seen a few times. The CDR3 here is CASSLGLDIYGYTF. The CDR3 bases are TGCGCCAGCAGCTTGGGTCTTGACATCTATGGCTACACCTTC. The chain employs TRBV5-1 and TRBJ1-2; D not resolved. Trimming took off 0 bases at V and 4 bases at J, with 10 bases between the two ends. This CDR3 has 14 residues. Germline V lookup: CDR1 SGHRS, CDR2 YFSETQ. The full variable domain, its missing parts supplied by reference TRBV5-1 and TRBJ1-2, is KAGVTQTPRYLIKTRGQQVTLSCSPISGHRSVSWYQQTPGQGLQFLFEYFSETQRNKGNFPGRFSGRQFSNSRSEMNVSTLELGDSALYLCASSLGLDIYGYTFGSGTRLTVV.

The chain combines TRBV4-2 with TRBJ2-1, with 10 nucleotides matching TRBD1. Looked up from germline, CDR1 is LGHNA and CDR2 is YNFKEQ. The CDR3 runs 17 residues. The V and J ends lost 1 base and 5 bases, in that order; junction bases with no gene match: 8. The CDR3 nucleotides read TGTGCCAGCAGCCAAGTTGCTAGGGACAGGGGACACAATGAGCAGTTCTTC. This translates into CASSQVARDRGHNEQFF.

The chain employs TRBV11-2 and TRBJ1-2; tentative D call: TRBD1 (6 bases). The CDR3 has 15 amino acids. CDR1 and CDR2 from the germline V gene are SGHAT and FQNNGV. V was cut by 5 bases and J by 0 bases, with 13 bases left in between. As DNA, the CDR3 is TGTGCCAGCAGCCGGCGGGGGGACACTAACTATGGCTACACCTTC. This gives the protein CASSRRGDTNYGYTF.

The chain employs TRBV30 and TRBJ2-7; D is possibly TRBD1 (6 bases). The CDR3 loop spans 14 amino acids. V was cut by 0 bases and J by 3 bases, with 12 bases left in between. The germline V gene has CDR1 GTSNPN and CDR2 SVGIG (reference sequence). Written as DNA, the CDR3 is TGTGCCTGGAGTGTTGGGGGCCTCCTCTACGAGCAGTACTTC. Its protein is CAWSVGGLLYEQYF.